The 14 T cell receptor beta chains below all came from one sample that was sequenced in a study of blood T cell repertoires in COVID-19. Sequencing was performed with immunoSEQ multiplex PCR; in TCRdb, only in-frame clones are kept and a portion is missing. Of 300,000 to 400,000 clones listed, around 87% were seen once; the top ten hold 0.97%. Sequencing used PBMCs or T cells enriched from blood (not recorded which). The receptors originated from a woman between 25 and 40 years old with acute COVID-19.

The V gene is TRBV18, the J gene TRBJ2-1; 7 bases map to TRBD2. Trimming at V came to 3 bases and at J to 9 bases, leaving 11 bases not matched to a gene. The germline gives CDR1 KGHSH, CDR2 LQKENI. CDR3 length: 15 amino acids. The CDR3 coding sequence is TGTGCCAGCTCACCTGATCGGGGGGTGGTAGGTGAGCAGTTCTTC. Translated: CASSPDRGVVGEQFF.

The chain links TRBV11-2 to TRBJ2-7, with 10 bases that match TRBD2. The junction had 4 bases not matched to a gene; V was cut back by 6 bases and J by 5 bases. The CDR3 spans 13 residues. Germline CDR1 SGHAT, CDR2 FQNNGV. The CDR3 reads CASSPSGGDEQYF. In DNA form, the CDR3 reads TGTGCCAGCAGTCCTAGCGGGGGTGACGAGCAGTACTTC.

The V gene is TRBV10-2, the J gene TRBJ2-2; 7 nucleotides match TRBD2. The CDR3 contains 16 residues. Trimming took 4 bases from V and 1 from J; bases not matched to a gene: 6. Germline V gene lookup returns CDR1 WSHSY and CDR2 SAAADI. This CDR3 is CASSALGRGNTGELFF. In DNA form, the CDR3 reads TGCGCCAGCAGTGCACTAGGGAGGGGGAACACCGGGGAGCTGTTTTTT.

The V and J genes are TRBV2 and TRBJ1-3, with D uncertain. This CDR3 spans 14 amino acids. Germline lookup yields CDR1 SNHLY and CDR2 FYNNEI. The V end was cut by 8 bases, the J end by 0 bases, with 11 bases between. The CDR3 DNA reads TGTGCCAGCTCCTGGGCCGGCTCTGGAAACACCATATATTTT. Its protein is CASSWAGSGNTIYF.

The chain has TRBV3-1 (or the pseudogene TRBV3-2) and TRBJ1-1; D gene uncertain. This CDR3 region has 12 residues. Germline CDR1 and CDR2: LGHDT and YNNKEL (reference sequence). V was cut by 7 bases and J by 6 bases, with 12 bases left in between. The DNA of the CDR3 is TGTGCCAGCAACCTCGGTTTAGCTGAAGCTTTCTTT. This codes for CASNLGLAEAFF.

This clone appeared a few times. The chain has TRBV28 and TRBJ2-3; D unclear. The V gene's germline CDR1 is MDHEN and CDR2 SYDVKM. Trimming removed 6 bases at V and 2 bases at J, with 6 bases between. The length of the CDR3 is 12 residues. CDR3 amino acids: CASRFFTDTQYF. The CDR3 coding sequence is TGTGCCAGCAGGTTCTTCACAGATACGCAGTATTTT.

The CDR3 here is CASSQGRGRGLHEKLFF. In DNA, the CDR3 is TGCGCCAGCAGCCAAGGACGGGGGCGGGGGTTGCATGAAAAACTGTTTTTT. The V and J genes are TRBV5-1 and TRBJ1-4, with D perhaps TRBD1 (6 bases). V lost 4 bases and J 6 bases, leaving 22 bases between the germline ends. This CDR3 region has 17 residues. Germline V gene data show CDR1 as SGHRS and CDR2 as YFSETQ.

This sequence joins TRBV29-1 and TRBJ2-1; D may be TRBD2 (6 bases). The CDR3 length is 13 residues. V was clipped by 4 bases and J by 3 bases, with 10 bases between them. Germline CDR1 SQVTM, CDR2 ANQGSEA. The CDR3 loop is CSVVWGDYNEQFF. CDR3 DNA sequence: TGCAGCGTTGTTTGGGGGGACTACAATGAGCAGTTCTTC.

The rearrangement uses TRBV3-1 (or the pseudogene TRBV3-2) and TRBJ1-4; tentatively, D is TRBD1 (5 bases). Deletions cut 8 bases from V and 6 bases from J, with 13 bases between. Germline loops: CDR1 LGHDT, CDR2 YNNKEL (reference sequence). The CDR3 spans 13 residues. The CDR3 region has the DNA TGTGCCAGCTCCCCAGGGTTGGATGAAAAACTGTTTTTT. Protein product: CASSPGLDEKLFF.

The chain links TRBV21-1 to TRBJ1-3; the D call TRBD1 from the table was never checked on the DNA. TRBV21-1 is tagged as a pseudogene. The CDR3 sequence is 16 residues long. CDR3 region: CASSFTGVPGGNTIYF. The CDR3 region has the DNA TGTGCCAGCAGCTTTACAGGGGTCCCAGGTGGAAACACCATATATTTT.

The V call is TRBV21-1, the J call TRBJ2-7; the table's D call TRBD1 went unverified against the DNA. TRBV21-1 corresponds to a pseudogene. This CDR3 has 15 amino acids. Written as DNA, the CDR3 is TGTGCCAGCCCAATAGAGCACAGTCGTAATCACGAGCAGTACTTC. It codes for CASPIEHSRNHEQYF.

The J gene is TRBJ2-2, the V gene TRBV19; 7 bases are shared with TRBD1. The germline V gene has CDR1 LNHDA and CDR2 SQIVND (reference sequence). V lost 8 bases, J lost 7 bases, and 19 bases stayed unmatched. CDR3 length: 17 residues. CDR3: CASRVGPPTGVGGELFF. In DNA form, the CDR3 reads TGTGCCAGTCGTGTTGGACCGCCTACAGGGGTTGGCGGGGAGCTGTTTTTT.

This chain joins TRBV2 and TRBJ2-7, with D unresolved. The CDR3 consists of 12 residues. V gave up 7 bases and J gave up 2 bases, with 9 bases separating them. The germline V gene encodes CDR1 SNHLY and CDR2 FYNNEI. The CDR3 nucleotides are TGTGCCAGCATGAGAATTCCCTACGAGCAGTACTTC. It is translated as CASMRIPYEQYF.

This clone has only one observation. The CDR3 protein is CASKLWGPNTGELFF. CDR3 DNA sequence: TGTGCCAGCAAATTATGGGGGCCGAACACCGGGGAGCTGTTTTTT. This sequence joins TRBV27 and TRBJ2-2; tentative D call: TRBD1 (6 bases). Trimming removed 7 bases from V and 0 bases from J, with 12 bases in between. CDR1 is MNHEY and CDR2 is SMNVEV in the germline V gene (reference sequence). This CDR3 region has 15 residues.